These 22 T cell receptor beta chains were sequenced from one sample in a study of T cell responses to AZD1222 COVID-19 vaccine. Libraries were prepared by immunoSEQ multiplex PCR; TCRdb keeps only in-frame clonotypes and omits some of them. The sample includes around 120,000 clones, about 90% of them seen just once. The specimen was peripheral blood, collected 28 days after the second AZD1222 dose. The receptors originated from an adult who received the AZD1222 COVID-19 vaccine.

The chain is built from TRBV29-1 and TRBJ2-2, with 11 nucleotides matching TRBD2. Trimming at V came to 2 bases and at J to 7 bases, leaving 6 bases not matched to a gene. The CDR3 is 15 residues long. Germline CDR1 is SQVTM and CDR2 is ANQGSEA. CDR3 sequence (DNA): TGCAGCGTTGAACTAGCGGGGGGCCAGGGCGGGGAGCTGTTTTTT. Amino acid sequence: CSVELAGGQGGELFF.

V gene TRBV18 combines with J gene TRBJ2-1, with TRBD2 matching over 9 bases. V was clipped by 0 bases and J by 7 bases; unmatched bases: 7. From germline, CDR1 is KGHSH and CDR2 LQKENI. The CDR3 is 16 amino acids. The CDR3 region has the DNA TGTGCCAGCTCACCACCGGGACTAGCTTTAGTTAATGAGCAGTTCTTC. This codes for CASSPPGLALVNEQFF. The full variable domain, its missing parts supplied by reference TRBV18 and TRBJ2-1, is NAGVMQNPRHLVRRRGQEARLRCSPMKGHSHVYWYRQLPEEGLKFMVYLQKENIIDESGMPKERFSAEFPKEGPSILRIQQVVRGDSAAYFCASSPPGLALVNEQFFGPGTRLTVL.

The chain recombines TRBV19 with TRBJ1-2; 7 bases line up with TRBD1. Per germline, CDR1 LNHDA and CDR2 SQIVND (reference sequence). J lost 2 bases, V lost 4 bases, and 7 bases had no gene match. The CDR3 has 15 residues. CDR3 DNA: TGTGCCAGTAGTAACAGGGGTACGGGCAACTATGGCTACACCTTC. Its translation: CASSNRGTGNYGYTF. The entire variable domain, with the rest obtained from reference TRBV19 and TRBJ1-2, is as follows: DGGITQSPKYLFRKEGQNVTLSCEQNLNHDAMYWYRQDPGQGLRLIYYSQIVNDFQKGDIAEGYSVSREKKESFPLTVTSAQKNPTAFYLCASSNRGTGNYGYTFGSGTRLTVV.

This clone was counted between two and nine times. This sequence joins TRBV5-8 and TRBJ1-6; no definite D call. V was cut by 3 bases and J by 7 bases, with 8 bases left in between. The CDR3 is 13 amino acids. Germline CDR1 and CDR2: SGHTS and YDEGEE. The CDR3 nucleotides read TGTGCCAGCAGCTCCCAATTGAATTCACCCCTCCACTTT. It specifies CASSSQLNSPLHF.

J is TRBJ2-7 and V is TRBV19, with 7 positions matching TRBD1. The J segment lost 0 bases and the V segment lost 2 bases, leaving 10 bases of the junction unmatched. The CDR3 sequence is 17 residues long. CDR1 is LNHDA and CDR2 is SQIVND in the germline V gene (reference sequence). CDR3 nucleotides: TGTGCCAGTAGTATAACCTCGACAGGGCTGAGCTCCTACGAGCAGTACTTC. This gives the protein CASSITSTGLSSYEQYF.

V is TRBV28 and J is TRBJ1-4; TRBD1 might be the D (6 bases). With 4 bases removed from V and 0 bases from J, the gap between germline ends came to 9 bases. CDR3 length equals 15 residues. Germline CDR1 and CDR2: MDHEN and SYDVKM. CDR3 protein: CASSSHRATNEKLFF. CDR3 coding DNA: TGTGCCAGCAGTTCCCACAGGGCAACTAATGAAAAACTGTTTTTT.

The rearrangement joins TRBV5-1 to TRBJ2-3, with 8 positions matching TRBD2. CDR3 length: 15 amino acids. Per the germline V gene, CDR1 is SGHRS and CDR2 is YFSETQ. V was clipped by 4 bases and J by 4 bases; unmatched bases: 8. Written as DNA, the CDR3 is TGCGCCAGCAGCCGGAGCGGGAGTCGCGCAGATACGCAGTATTTT. This codes for CASSRSGSRADTQYF.

The rearrangement uses TRBV5-1 and TRBJ2-5; no firm D call. Per germline, CDR1 SGHRS and CDR2 YFSETQ. V dropped 0 bases and J dropped 1 base, with 10 bases sitting between them. This CDR3 region has 15 residues. The CDR3 loop is CASSLEVGSQETQYF. The DNA of the CDR3 is TGCGCCAGCAGCTTGGAGGTGGGAAGCCAAGAGACCCAGTACTTC.

The chain combines TRBV3-1 (or the pseudogene TRBV3-2) with TRBJ1-5; D is unclear. Germline V gene lookup returns CDR1 LGHDT and CDR2 YNNKEL (reference sequence). The CDR3 is 13 amino acids. V lost 0 bases and J 6 bases, leaving 6 bases between the germline ends. This chain's CDR3 is CASSQEAGQPQHF. Written as DNA, the CDR3 is TGTGCCAGCAGCCAAGAGGCGGGTCAGCCCCAGCATTTT.

The V and J genes are TRBV7-8 and TRBJ2-5, with 9 bases lining up with TRBD2. Germline values: CDR1 SGHVS, CDR2 FQNEAQ. The length of the CDR3 is 17 residues. V lost 4 bases and J lost 5; bases outside the gene matches: 14. The CDR3 nucleotides read TGTGCCAGCAGCTCACTCCGGCAGCGGGGGGCCGGGGAGACCCAGTACTTC. Its translation is CASSSLRQRGAGETQYF.

The J gene is TRBJ2-7, the V gene TRBV5-1, with TRBD1 matching over 8 bases. Germline V gene data show CDR1 as SGHRS and CDR2 as YFSETQ. The CDR3 is 15 residues long. Trimming took 3 bases from V and 3 from J; bases not matched to a gene: 8. The CDR3 DNA is TGCGCCAGCAGCTCACAGGGGGGAGGAAACTACGAGCAGTACTTC. Protein sequence: CASSSQGGGNYEQYF.

This clone was seen only a few times. The V and J genes are TRBV6-1 and TRBJ1-5; D is undetermined. The CDR3 has 15 amino acids. Trimming removed 1 base at V and 3 bases at J, with 10 bases between. Germline-derived CDR1 and CDR2 are MNHNS and SASEGT. In DNA, the CDR3 is TGTGCCAGCAGTGAAGTATACGGGAACAATCAGCCCCAGCATTTT. Its translation is CASSEVYGNNQPQHF.

The V gene is TRBV29-1, the J gene TRBJ2-1; D not resolved. Trimming took off 2 bases at V and 5 bases at J, with 10 bases between the two ends. Per germline, CDR1 SQVTM and CDR2 ANQGSEA. The CDR3 is 13 residues long. The CDR3 region has the DNA TGCAGCGTTGAAAAGGAAGGGAACAATGAGCAGTTCTTC. Its protein is CSVEKEGNNEQFF.

The chain joins TRBV11-3 to TRBJ2-2; D remains unclear. The CDR3 loop spans 14 amino acids. V was trimmed by 2 bases and J by 2 bases, leaving 6 bases between them. Germline lookup yields CDR1 SGHNT and CDR2 YENEEA. The DNA of the CDR3 is TGTGCCAGCAGCTTAACCAGAAACACCGGGGAGCTGTTTTTT. Its translation: CASSLTRNTGELFF. Full variable domain (missing parts from reference TRBV11-3 and TRBJ2-2): EAGVVQSPRYKIIEKKQPVAFWCNPISGHNTLYWYLQNLGQGPELLIRYENEEAVDDSQLPKDRFSAERLKGVDSTLKIQPAELGDSAVYLCASSLTRNTGELFFGEGSRLTVL.

The V call is TRBV29-1, the J call TRBJ2-7, with D hard to call. Trimming left V 7 bases short and J 5 bases short, with 15 bases between. This CDR3 comprises 12 residues. The germline gives CDR1 SQVTM, CDR2 ANQGSEA. The CDR3 spells CSANVGLDEQYF. CDR3 DNA sequence: TGCAGCGCCAACGTTGGGTTGGACGAGCAGTACTTC.

The gene calls are TRBV6-1 and TRBJ2-7, with a tentative D call TRBD1 (5 bases). V was trimmed by 3 bases and J by 3 bases, leaving 12 bases between them. CDR1 is MNHNS and CDR2 is SASEGT in the germline V gene. The CDR3 is 14 residues long. CDR3 sequence (DNA): TGTGCCAGCAGTGAGAAGACAGCACTCTACGAGCAGTACTTC. Amino acid sequence: CASSEKTALYEQYF.

V is TRBV7-8 and J is TRBJ2-5; D is possibly TRBD2 (6 bases). The CDR3 is made up of 18 amino acids. V was shortened by 5 bases and J by 4 bases, with 26 bases between the two germline ends. Germline V gene sequence: CDR1 SGHVS, CDR2 FQNEAQ. The CDR3 DNA reads TGTGCCAGCAGCCGTAGTGGGCGGGGCCAACTCCGAGGAGAGACCCAGTACTTC. Amino acid sequence: CASSRSGRGQLRGETQYF.

This rearrangement joins TRBV3-1 (or the pseudogene TRBV3-2) to TRBJ1-3, with D hard to call. The ends were cut back, 6 bases at V and 0 bases at J, with 6 bases in the middle. Germline CDR1 reads LGHDT; CDR2 reads YNNKEL (reference sequence). This CDR3 has 13 amino acids. The CDR3 sequence: CASRPRSGNTIYF. DNA for the CDR3: TGTGCCAGCAGACCCCGCTCTGGAAACACCATATATTTT.

This clone was recorded once. The gene calls are TRBV7-8 and TRBJ2-1; D may correspond to TRBD1 or TRBD2 (5 bases each). This CDR3 contains 14 residues. The V end lost 4 bases, the J end lost 0 bases, and 7 bases lay between the germline ends. Germline lookup yields CDR1 SGHVS and CDR2 FQNEAQ. The CDR3 protein is CASSSGSSYNEQFF. CDR3 coding DNA: TGTGCCAGCAGCTCAGGGAGCTCCTACAATGAGCAGTTCTTC.

This chain uses TRBV19 with TRBJ2-3, with TRBD2 as a possible D gene (6 bases). The CDR3 has 15 residues. Germline CDR1 LNHDA, CDR2 SQIVND (reference sequence). V was shortened by 4 bases and J by 0 bases, with 11 bases between the two germline ends. DNA for the CDR3: TGTGCCAGTAGTACGTTGGGGACTAGCACAGATACGCAGTATTTT. Protein: CASSTLGTSTDTQYF.

The gene calls are TRBV3-1 (or the pseudogene TRBV3-2) and TRBJ2-1; 10 bases are a match to TRBD1. Germline V gene lookup returns CDR1 LGHDT and CDR2 YNNKEL (reference sequence). The CDR3 sequence is 17 residues long. V was clipped by 0 bases and J by 7 bases; unmatched bases: 9. Written as DNA, the CDR3 is TGTGCCAGCAGCCAAGAGAGGACGGACAGGGGGTCGAATGAGCAGTTCTTC. This encodes CASSQERTDRGSNEQFF.

About this clone: Other DNA sequences in the same sample also yield this CDR3. J is TRBJ2-7 and V is TRBV15; D gene unclear. Germline CDR1 and CDR2: LNHNV and YYDKDF (reference sequence). This CDR3 is built from 13 residues. Trimming removed 0 bases at V and 3 bases at J, with 6 bases between. The CDR3 region is CATSRETDYEQYF. The CDR3 nucleotides read TGTGCCACCAGCAGAGAAACTGACTACGAGCAGTACTTC.